This T cell receptor beta chain was obtained from a study of T cells in narcolepsy. Trimming left V 5 bases short and J 7 bases short, with 15 bases between. Germline loops: CDR1 SGHAT, CDR2 FQNNGV. The CDR3 is 14 amino acids. Clones were read by immunoSEQ multiplex PCR, and TCRdb kept only the in-frame ones, dropping some. The sample includes tens of thousands of clones, approximately 85% of them seen just once. The sample comprised memory (CD45RA-) CD4+ T cells from blood. V usage is TRBV11-2 and J usage is TRBJ1-3, with D maybe TRBD1 (5 bases). The clonotype comes from a human donor in good health. Written as DNA, the CDR3 is TGTGCCAGCAGCCCCATCTGGGGGACGAACACCATATATTTT. As protein: CASSPIWGTNTIYF.